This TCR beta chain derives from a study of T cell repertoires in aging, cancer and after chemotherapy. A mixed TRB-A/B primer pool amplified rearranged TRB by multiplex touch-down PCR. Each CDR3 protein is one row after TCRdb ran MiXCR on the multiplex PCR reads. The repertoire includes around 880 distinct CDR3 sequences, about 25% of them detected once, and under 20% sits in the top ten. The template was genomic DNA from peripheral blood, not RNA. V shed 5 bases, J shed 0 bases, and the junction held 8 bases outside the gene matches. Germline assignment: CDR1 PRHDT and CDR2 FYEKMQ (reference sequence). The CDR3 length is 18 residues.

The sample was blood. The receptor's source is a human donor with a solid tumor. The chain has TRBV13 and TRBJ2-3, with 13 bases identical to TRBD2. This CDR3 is CASSTRGTSGISTDTQYF. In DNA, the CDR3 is TGTGCCAGCAGCACTCGCGGGACTAGCGGGATTAGCACAGATACGCAGTATTTT.